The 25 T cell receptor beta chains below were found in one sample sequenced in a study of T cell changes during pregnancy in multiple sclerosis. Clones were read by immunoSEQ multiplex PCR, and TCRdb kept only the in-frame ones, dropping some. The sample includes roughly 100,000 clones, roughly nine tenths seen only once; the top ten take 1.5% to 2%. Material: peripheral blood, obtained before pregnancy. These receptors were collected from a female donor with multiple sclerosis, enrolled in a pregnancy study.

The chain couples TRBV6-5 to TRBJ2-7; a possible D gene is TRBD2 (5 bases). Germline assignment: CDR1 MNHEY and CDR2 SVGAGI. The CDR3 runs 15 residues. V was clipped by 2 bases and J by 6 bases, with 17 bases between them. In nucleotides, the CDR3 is TGTGCCAGCAGTTACACGAACACCCGCCGGGGCGAGCAGTACTTC. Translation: CASSYTNTRRGEQYF.

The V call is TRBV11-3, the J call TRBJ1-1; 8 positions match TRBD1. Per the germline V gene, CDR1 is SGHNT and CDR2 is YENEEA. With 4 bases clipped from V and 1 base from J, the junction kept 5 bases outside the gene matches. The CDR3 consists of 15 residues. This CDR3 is CASSYLTGENTEAFF. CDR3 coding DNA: TGTGCCAGCAGCTACTTGACAGGGGAGAACACTGAAGCTTTCTTT.

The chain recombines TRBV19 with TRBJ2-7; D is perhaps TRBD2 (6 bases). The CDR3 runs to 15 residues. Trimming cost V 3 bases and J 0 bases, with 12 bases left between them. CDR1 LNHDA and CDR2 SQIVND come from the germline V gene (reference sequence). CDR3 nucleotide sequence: TGTGCCAGTAGTATCGGACTATCCTACTCCTACGAGCAGTACTTC. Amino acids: CASSIGLSYSYEQYF.

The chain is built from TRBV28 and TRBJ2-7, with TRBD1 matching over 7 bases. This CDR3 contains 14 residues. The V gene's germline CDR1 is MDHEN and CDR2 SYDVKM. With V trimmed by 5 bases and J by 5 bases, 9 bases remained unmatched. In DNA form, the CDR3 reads TGTGCCAGCAGTCCGACTTTAGGGGGCAACGAGCAGTACTTC. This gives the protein CASSPTLGGNEQYF.

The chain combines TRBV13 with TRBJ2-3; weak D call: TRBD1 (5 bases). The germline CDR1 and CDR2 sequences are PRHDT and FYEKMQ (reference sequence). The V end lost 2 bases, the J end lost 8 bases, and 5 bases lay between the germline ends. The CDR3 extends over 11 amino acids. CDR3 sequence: CASSLRGTQYF. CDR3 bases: TGTGCCAGCAGCTTAAGGGGTACGCAGTATTTT.

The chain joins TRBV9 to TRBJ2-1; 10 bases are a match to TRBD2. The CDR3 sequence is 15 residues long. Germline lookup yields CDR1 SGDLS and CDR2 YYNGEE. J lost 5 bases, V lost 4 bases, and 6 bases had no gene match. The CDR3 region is CASSSLAGGNNEQFF. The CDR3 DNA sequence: TGTGCCAGCAGCTCTTTAGCGGGGGGAAACAATGAGCAGTTCTTC.

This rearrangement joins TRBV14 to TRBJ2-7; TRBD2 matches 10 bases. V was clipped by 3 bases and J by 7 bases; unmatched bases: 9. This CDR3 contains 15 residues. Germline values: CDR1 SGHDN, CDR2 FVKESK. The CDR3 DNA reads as TGTGCCAGCAGCCAGCATCTAGCGGGAGTTTCGGAGCAGTACTTC. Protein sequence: CASSQHLAGVSEQYF.

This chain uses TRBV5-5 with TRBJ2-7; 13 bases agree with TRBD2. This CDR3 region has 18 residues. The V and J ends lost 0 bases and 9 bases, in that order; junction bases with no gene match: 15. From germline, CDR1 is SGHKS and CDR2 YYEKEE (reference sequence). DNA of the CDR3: TGTGCCAGCAGCTTGGGACTAGCGGGAGGCAGCCTCTCCTCTGGGCAGTACTTC. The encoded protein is CASSLGLAGGSLSSGQYF.

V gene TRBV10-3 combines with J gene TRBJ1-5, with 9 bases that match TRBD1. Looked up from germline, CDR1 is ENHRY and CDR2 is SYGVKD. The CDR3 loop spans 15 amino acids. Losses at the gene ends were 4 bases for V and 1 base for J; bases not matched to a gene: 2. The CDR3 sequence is CAISGGQGSNQPQHF. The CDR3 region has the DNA TGTGCCATCAGTGGGGGACAGGGCAGCAATCAGCCCCAGCATTTT.

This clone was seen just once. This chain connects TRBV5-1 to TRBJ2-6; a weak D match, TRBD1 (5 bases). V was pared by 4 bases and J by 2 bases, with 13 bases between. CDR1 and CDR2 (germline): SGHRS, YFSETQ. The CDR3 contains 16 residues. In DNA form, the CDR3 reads TGCGCCAGCAGCAGTCCGGCAGGGACTGGGGCCAACGTCCTGACTTTC. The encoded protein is CASSSPAGTGANVLTF.

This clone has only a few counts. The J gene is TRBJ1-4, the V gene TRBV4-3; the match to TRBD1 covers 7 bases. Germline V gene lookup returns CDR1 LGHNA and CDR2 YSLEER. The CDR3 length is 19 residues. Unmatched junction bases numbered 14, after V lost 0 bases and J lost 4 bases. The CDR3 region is CASSQDLSPWTGNNEKLFF. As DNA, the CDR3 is TGCGCCAGCAGCCAAGATCTTTCCCCATGGACAGGAAATAATGAAAAACTGTTTTTT.

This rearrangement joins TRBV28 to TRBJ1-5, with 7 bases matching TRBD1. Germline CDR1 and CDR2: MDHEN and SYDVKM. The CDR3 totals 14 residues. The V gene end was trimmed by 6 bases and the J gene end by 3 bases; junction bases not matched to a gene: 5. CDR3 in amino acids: CASSWGQINQPQHF. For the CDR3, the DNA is TGTGCCAGCAGCTGGGGACAGATCAATCAGCCCCAGCATTTT.

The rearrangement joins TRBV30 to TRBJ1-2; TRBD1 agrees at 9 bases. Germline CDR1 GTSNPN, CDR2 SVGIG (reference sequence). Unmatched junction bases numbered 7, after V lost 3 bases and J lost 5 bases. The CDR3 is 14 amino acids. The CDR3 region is CAWRAAGQGYGYTF. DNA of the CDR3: TGTGCCTGGAGAGCCGCGGGACAGGGTTATGGCTACACCTTC.

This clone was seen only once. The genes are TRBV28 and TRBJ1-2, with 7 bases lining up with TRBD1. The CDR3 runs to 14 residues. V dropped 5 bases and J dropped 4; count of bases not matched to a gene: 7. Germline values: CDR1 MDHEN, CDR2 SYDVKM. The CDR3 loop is CASSPTRGVYGYTF. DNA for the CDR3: TGTGCCAGCAGTCCTACCAGGGGGGTCTATGGCTACACCTTC.

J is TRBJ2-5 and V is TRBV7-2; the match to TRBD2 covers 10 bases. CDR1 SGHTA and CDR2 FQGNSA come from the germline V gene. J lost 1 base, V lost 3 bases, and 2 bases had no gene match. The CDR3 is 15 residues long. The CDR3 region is CASSFSGGSQETQYF. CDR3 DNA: TGTGCCAGCAGCTTTAGCGGGGGGTCCCAAGAGACCCAGTACTTC. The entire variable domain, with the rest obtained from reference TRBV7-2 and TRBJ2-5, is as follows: GAGVSQSPSNKVTEKGKDVELRCDPISGHTALYWYRQSLGQGLEFLIYFQGNSAPDKSGLPSDRFSAERTGGSVSTLTIQRTQQEDSAVYLCASSFSGGSQETQYFGPGTRLLVL.

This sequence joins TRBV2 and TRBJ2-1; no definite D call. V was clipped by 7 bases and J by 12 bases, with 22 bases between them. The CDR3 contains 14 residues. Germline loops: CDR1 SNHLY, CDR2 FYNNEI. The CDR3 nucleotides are TGTGCCAGCACCAGACCCCTAGTTGGGTTCCGGCAGTTCTTC. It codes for CASTRPLVGFRQFF.

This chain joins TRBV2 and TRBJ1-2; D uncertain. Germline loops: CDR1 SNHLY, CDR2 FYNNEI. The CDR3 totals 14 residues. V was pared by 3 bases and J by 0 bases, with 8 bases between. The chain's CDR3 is CASSEAGSNYGYTF. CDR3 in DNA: TGTGCCAGCAGTGAGGCAGGATCTAACTATGGCTACACCTTC.

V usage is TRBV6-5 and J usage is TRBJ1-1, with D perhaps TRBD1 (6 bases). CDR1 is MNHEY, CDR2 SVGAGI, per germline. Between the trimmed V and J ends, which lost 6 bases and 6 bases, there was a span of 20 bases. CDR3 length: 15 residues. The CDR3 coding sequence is TGTGCCAGCAGCGGGGAGAGAACAGGGCGGCCTGAAGCTTTCTTT. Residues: CASSGERTGRPEAFF.

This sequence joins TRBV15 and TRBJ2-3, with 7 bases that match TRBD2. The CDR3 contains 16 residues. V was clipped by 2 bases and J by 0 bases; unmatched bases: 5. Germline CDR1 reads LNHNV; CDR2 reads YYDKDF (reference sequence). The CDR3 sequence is CATSRNPAGSTDTQYF. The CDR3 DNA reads TGTGCCACCAGCAGAAACCCAGCGGGAAGCACAGATACGCAGTATTTT.

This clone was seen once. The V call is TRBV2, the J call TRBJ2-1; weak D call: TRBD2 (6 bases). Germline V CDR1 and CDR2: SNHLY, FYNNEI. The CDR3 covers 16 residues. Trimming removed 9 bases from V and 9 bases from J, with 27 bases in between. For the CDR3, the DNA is TGTGCCAGTAAAAAAGGGACTCTACCCCGCTTGGGTGAGCAGTTCTTC. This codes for CASKKGTLPRLGEQFF.

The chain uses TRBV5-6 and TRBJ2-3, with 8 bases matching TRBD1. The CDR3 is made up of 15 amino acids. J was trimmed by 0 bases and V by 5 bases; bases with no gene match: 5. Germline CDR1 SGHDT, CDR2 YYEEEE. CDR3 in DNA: TGTGCCAGCAGGAGACAGGGGCTAAGCACAGATACGCAGTATTTT. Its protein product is CASRRQGLSTDTQYF.

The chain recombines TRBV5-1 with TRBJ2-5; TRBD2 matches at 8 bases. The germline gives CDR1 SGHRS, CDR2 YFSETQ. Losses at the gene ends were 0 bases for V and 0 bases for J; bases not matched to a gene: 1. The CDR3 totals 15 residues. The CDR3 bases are TGCGCCAGCAGCTTGGGGACTAGCCACCAAGAGACCCAGTACTTC. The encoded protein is CASSLGTSHQETQYF.

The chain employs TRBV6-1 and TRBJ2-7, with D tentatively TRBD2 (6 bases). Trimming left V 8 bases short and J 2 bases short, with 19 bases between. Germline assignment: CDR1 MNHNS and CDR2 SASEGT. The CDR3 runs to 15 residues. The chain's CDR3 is CASENVGGMTYEQYF. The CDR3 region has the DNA TGTGCCAGCGAAAATGTCGGGGGAATGACCTACGAGCAGTACTTC.

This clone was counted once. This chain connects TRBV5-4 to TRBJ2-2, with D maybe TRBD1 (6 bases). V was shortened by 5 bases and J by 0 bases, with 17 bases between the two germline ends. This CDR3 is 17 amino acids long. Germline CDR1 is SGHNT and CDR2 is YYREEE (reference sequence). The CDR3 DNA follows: TGTGCCAGCAGTCATCCCGGGACACAGGCGAACACCGGGGAGCTGTTTTTT. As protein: CASSHPGTQANTGELFF.

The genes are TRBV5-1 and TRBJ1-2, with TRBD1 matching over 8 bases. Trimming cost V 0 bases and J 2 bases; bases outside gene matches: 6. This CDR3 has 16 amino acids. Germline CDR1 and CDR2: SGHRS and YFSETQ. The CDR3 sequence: CASSLGGGQGNYGYTF. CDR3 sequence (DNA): TGCGCCAGCAGCTTGGGCGGAGGACAGGGAAACTATGGCTACACCTTC.